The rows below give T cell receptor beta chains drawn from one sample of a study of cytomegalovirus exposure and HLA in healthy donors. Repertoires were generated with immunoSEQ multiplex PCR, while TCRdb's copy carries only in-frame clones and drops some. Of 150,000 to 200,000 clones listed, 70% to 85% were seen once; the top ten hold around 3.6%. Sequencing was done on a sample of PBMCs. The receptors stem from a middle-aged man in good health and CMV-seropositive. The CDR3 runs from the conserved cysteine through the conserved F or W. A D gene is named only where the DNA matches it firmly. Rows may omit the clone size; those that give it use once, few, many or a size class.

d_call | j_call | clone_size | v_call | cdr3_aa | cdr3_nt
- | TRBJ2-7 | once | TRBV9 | CASSVEAGSLTYEQYF | TGTGCCAGCAGCGTAGAGGCAGGAAGCTTAACCTACGAGCAGTACTTC
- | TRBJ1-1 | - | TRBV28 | CASTGGAGALEAFF | TGTGCCAGCACTGGGGGGGCAGGGGCCCTTGAAGCTTTCTTT
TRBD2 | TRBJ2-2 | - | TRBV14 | CASSQVLAGGRTGELFF | TGTGCCAGCAGCCAAGTCCTAGCGGGAGGTCGGACCGGGGAGCTGTTTTTT
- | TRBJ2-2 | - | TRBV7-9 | CASSASQGAGELFF | TGTGCCAGCAGCGCATCACAGGGCGCCGGGGAGCTGTTTTTT
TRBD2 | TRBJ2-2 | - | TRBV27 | CAIPSGTSEPPNTGELFF | TGTGCCATCCCCTCCGGGACTAGCGAACCCCCGAACACCGGGGAGCTGTTTTTT
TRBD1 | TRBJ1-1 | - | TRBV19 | CASSFLGGPEAFF | TGTGCCAGTAGTTTTTTAGGGGGCCCTGAAGCTTTCTTT
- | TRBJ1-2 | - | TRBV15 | CATSRDRVRFYTF | TGTGCCACCAGCAGAGATCGAGTACGGTTCTACACCTTC
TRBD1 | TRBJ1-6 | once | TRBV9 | CASRQGEGAYNSPLHF | TGTGCCAGCAGGCAGGGGGAAGGGGCCTATAATTCACCCCTCCACTTT
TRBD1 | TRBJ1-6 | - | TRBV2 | CASSGQGEVSPLHF | TGTGCCAGCAGTGGACAGGGCGAGGTTTCACCCCTCCACTTT
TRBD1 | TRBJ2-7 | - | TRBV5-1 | CASSPKGQPYEQYF | TGCGCCAGCAGCCCCAAGGGACAGCCCTACGAGCAGTACTTC
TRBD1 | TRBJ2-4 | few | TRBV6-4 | CASSTTGLAKNIQYF | TGTGCCAGCAGTACGACAGGGCTAGCCAAAAACATTCAGTACTTC
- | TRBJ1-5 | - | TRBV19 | CASRLQTVSVGQPQHF | TGTGCCAGTAGGCTCCAGACAGTTAGTGTGGGCCAGCCCCAGCATTTT
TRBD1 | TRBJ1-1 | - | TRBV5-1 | CASSPRPGTGVLTEAFF | TGCGCCAGCAGCCCGAGGCCTGGGACAGGGGTTCTCACTGAAGCTTTCTTT
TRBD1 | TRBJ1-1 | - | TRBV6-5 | CASSARTGGKTEAFF | TGTGCCAGCAGCGCCCGTACAGGGGGCAAAACTGAAGCTTTCTTT
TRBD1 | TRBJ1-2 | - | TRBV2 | CASSEGPGQVYGYTF | TGTGCCAGCAGTGAAGGCCCCGGACAGGTTTATGGCTACACCTTC
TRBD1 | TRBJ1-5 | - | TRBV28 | CASSTDRGYQPQHF | TGTGCCAGCAGTACCGACAGGGGATACCAGCCCCAGCATTTT
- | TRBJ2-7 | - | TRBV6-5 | CASSYKWGQSYEQYF | TGTGCCAGCAGTTACAAGTGGGGCCAAAGTTACGAGCAGTACTTC
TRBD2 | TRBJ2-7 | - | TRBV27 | CASRTGTSGTYEQYF | TGTGCCAGCAGGACCGGGACTAGCGGTACCTACGAGCAGTACTTC
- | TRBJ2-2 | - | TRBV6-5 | CASRKGQNTGELFF | TGTGCCAGCAGAAAGGGACAGAACACCGGGGAGCTGTTTTTT
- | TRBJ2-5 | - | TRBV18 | CASSTGERETQYF | TGTGCCAGCTCAACGGGGGAAAGAGAGACCCAGTACTTC
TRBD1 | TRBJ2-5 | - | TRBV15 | CATSRDGFAGGRQETQYF | TGTGCCACCAGCAGAGATGGGTTTGCAGGGGGAAGACAAGAGACCCAGTACTTC
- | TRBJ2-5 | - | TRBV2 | CASSGATSPKETQYF | TGTGCCAGCAGTGGAGCCACTAGCCCAAAAGAGACCCAGTACTTC
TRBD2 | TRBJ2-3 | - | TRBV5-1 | CASSLVGGGPDTQYF | TGCGCCAGCAGCTTGGTCGGGGGGGGGCCAGATACGCAGTATTTT
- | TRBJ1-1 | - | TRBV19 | CASSTSGTMVGTEAFF | TGTGCCAGTAGTACCTCGGGGACAATGGTAGGGACTGAAGCTTTCTTT
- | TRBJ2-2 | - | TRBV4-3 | CASSQERSSSSTGELFF | TGCGCCAGCAGCCAAGAAAGGTCTAGTTCGAGCACCGGGGAGCTGTTTTTT
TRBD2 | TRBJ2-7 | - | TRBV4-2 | CASSQEGGTSGGEQYF | TGTGCCAGCAGCCAAGAGGGAGGGACTAGCGGGGGCGAGCAGTACTTC
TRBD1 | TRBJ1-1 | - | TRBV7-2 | CASSLVGQGFAEAFF | TGTGCCAGCAGCTTAGTAGGACAGGGATTCGCTGAAGCTTTCTTT
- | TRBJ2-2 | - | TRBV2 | CANRQSNTGELFF | TGTGCCAACAGACAGTCGAACACCGGGGAGCTGTTTTTT
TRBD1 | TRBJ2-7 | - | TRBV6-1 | CASSEALGQGAGEQYF | TGTGCCAGCAGTGAAGCGCTAGGACAGGGGGCAGGGGAGCAGTACTTC
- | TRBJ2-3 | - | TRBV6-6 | CASSPRRASREDTQYF | TGTGCCAGCAGCCCTCGGAGGGCGTCAAGGGAAGATACGCAGTATTTT
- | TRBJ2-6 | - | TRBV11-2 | CASSKGGSGANVLTF | TGTGCCAGCAGCAAAGGCGGCTCTGGGGCCAACGTCCTGACTTTC
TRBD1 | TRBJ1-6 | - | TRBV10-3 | CAISEMGQDYSPLHF | TGTGCCATCAGTGAGATGGGACAGGACTATTCACCCCTCCACTTT
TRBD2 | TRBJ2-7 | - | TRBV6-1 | CASSEGLAGLYEQYF | TGTGCCAGCAGTGAGGGACTAGCGGGCCTCTACGAGCAGTACTTC
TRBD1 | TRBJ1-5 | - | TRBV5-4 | CASSLGGDSPMVIWNQPQHF | TGTGCCAGCAGCTTGGGAGGGGACAGCCCGATGGTGATATGGAATCAGCCCCAGCATTTT
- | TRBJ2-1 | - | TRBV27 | CASSLRAGARINQQFF | TGTGCCAGCAGTTTAAGGGCGGGGGCCCGTATCAATCAGCAGTTCTTC
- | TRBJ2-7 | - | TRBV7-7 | CASSLAGLPRRREQYF | TGTGCCAGCAGCTTAGCGGGACTTCCGAGAAGGAGAGAGCAGTACTTC
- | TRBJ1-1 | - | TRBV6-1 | CASSENRQSEAFF | TGTGCCAGCAGTGAAAATAGACAGAGTGAAGCTTTCTTT
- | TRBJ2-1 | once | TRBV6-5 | CASSYSRGIEQFF | TGTGCCAGCAGTTACTCCAGGGGCATTGAGCAGTTCTTC
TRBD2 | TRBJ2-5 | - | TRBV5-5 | CASRSTSGEETQYF | TGTGCCAGCAGATCCACTAGCGGGGAAGAGACCCAGTACTTC
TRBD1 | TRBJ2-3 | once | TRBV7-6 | CASSLGRGDRDTQYF | TGTGCCAGCAGCTTAGGGAGAGGGGACAGGGATACGCAGTATTTT
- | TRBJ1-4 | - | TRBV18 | CASSPTGPSNEKLFF | TGTGCCAGCTCACCTACAGGGCCCTCTAATGAAAAACTGTTTTTT
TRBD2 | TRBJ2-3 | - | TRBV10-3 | CAISGTPKSGGDADTQYF | TGTGCCATCAGTGGGACCCCCAAAAGCGGGGGAGACGCAGATACGCAGTATTTT
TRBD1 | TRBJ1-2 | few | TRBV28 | CASSADRGGYTF | TGTGCCAGCAGTGCCGACAGGGGTGGCTACACCTTC
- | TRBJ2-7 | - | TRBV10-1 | CASSPGSPYEQYF | TGCGCCAGCAGCCCCGGGTCCCCCTACGAGCAGTACTTC
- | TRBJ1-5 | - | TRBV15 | CATSSDLDRFGNQPQHF | TGTGCCACCAGCAGTGACCTCGACAGGTTTGGCAATCAGCCCCAGCATTTT
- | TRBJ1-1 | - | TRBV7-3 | CASSLGGGFTEAFF | TGTGCCAGCAGCCTAGGTGGGGGGTTCACTGAAGCTTTCTTT
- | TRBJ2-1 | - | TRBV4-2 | CASSQEEQGPAEQFF | TGTGCCAGCAGCCAAGAAGAGCAGGGGCCCGCTGAGCAGTTCTTC
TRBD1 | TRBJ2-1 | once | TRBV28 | CASSLYSTGGDEQFF | TGTGCCAGCAGTTTATACTCCACAGGGGGCGATGAGCAGTTCTTC
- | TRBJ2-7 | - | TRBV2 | CASSEALLLANRGEQYF | TGTGCCAGCAGTGAAGCGCTTCTTCTAGCCAATCGGGGCGAGCAGTACTTC
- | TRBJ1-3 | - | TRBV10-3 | CAIRGQGNTIYF | TGTGCCATCAGGGGACAAGGAAACACCATATATTTT
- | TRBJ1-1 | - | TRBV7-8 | CASSKPGTEAFF | TGTGCCAGCAGCAAACCCGGCACTGAAGCTTTCTTT
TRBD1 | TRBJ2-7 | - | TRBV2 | CASSEARQGGEQYF | TGTGCCAGCAGTGAAGCTAGACAGGGGGGAGAGCAGTACTTC
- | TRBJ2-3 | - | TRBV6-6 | CASSARGSVGTDTQYF | TGTGCCAGCTCCGCGAGGGGGTCGGTGGGCACAGATACGCAGTATTTT